These 21 T cell receptor beta chains originate from one sample sequenced in a study of cytomegalovirus exposure and HLA in healthy donors. 13 Jbeta primers and 60 Vbeta primers were used for the PCR. The table came from immunoSEQ multiplex PCR; TCRdb's copy has only in-frame clones and leaves some out. Of about 200,000 clones listed, around 76% were seen once; the top ten hold approximately 2.1%. The sample was PBMCs. These receptors all stem from a man aged 25-40 years in good health and CMV-seronegative.

The rearrangement joins TRBV29-1 to TRBJ2-2; 8 nucleotides agree with TRBD1. Germline CDR1 SQVTM, CDR2 ANQGSEA. V lost 5 bases, J lost 0 bases, and 2 bases stayed unmatched. The CDR3 has 14 amino acids. The DNA of the CDR3 is TGCAGCGTTCCAGGGGGCTCGAACACCGGGGAGCTGTTTTTT. Its translation: CSVPGGSNTGELFF.

The chain is built from TRBV7-3 and TRBJ2-2, with D hard to call. The germline CDR1 and CDR2 sequences are SGHTA and FQGTGA. Trimming removed 0 bases at V and 8 bases at J, with 7 bases between. This CDR3 is 13 amino acids long. CDR3 nucleotides: TGTGCCAGCAGCTTAACGGTCGAGGGGGAGCTGTTTTTT. It specifies CASSLTVEGELFF.

The chain uses TRBV27 and TRBJ1-6; 7 nucleotides align to TRBD1. This CDR3 is built from 13 residues. J was trimmed by 9 bases and V by 9 bases; bases with no gene match: 8. Germline loops: CDR1 MNHEY, CDR2 SMNVEV (reference sequence). CDR3 sequence (DNA): TGTGCCAGTTCGGACAGGAGATCTTCACCCCTCCACTTT. Translation gives CASSDRRSSPLHF.

V is TRBV7-7 and J is TRBJ1-3; D remains unclear. This CDR3 is built from 14 residues. Germline V lookup: CDR1 SSHAT, CDR2 FNYEAQ (reference sequence). Written as DNA, the CDR3 is TGTGCTACCACTGCCCCCGGCTCTGGAAACACCATATATTTT. Its translation: CATTAPGSGNTIYF.

The gene calls are TRBV7-6 and TRBJ1-2; D call uncertain. The CDR3 extends over 14 amino acids. The V gene lost 0 bases and the J gene lost 2 bases, with 7 bases spanning the gap. CDR1 SGHVS and CDR2 FNYEAQ come from the germline V gene. CDR3 amino acids: CASSLAAENYGYTF. CDR3 bases: TGTGCCAGCAGCTTAGCCGCTGAGAACTATGGCTACACCTTC.

The chain joins TRBV29-1 to TRBJ1-3, with unresolved D. This CDR3 has 13 residues. Trimming removed 5 bases from V and 0 bases from J, with 8 bases in between. Germline V gene lookup returns CDR1 SQVTM and CDR2 ANQGSEA. The CDR3: CSVQGSSGNTIYF. As DNA, the CDR3 is TGCAGCGTTCAAGGCAGCTCTGGAAACACCATATATTTT.

The chain couples TRBV7-9 to TRBJ2-7; D call uncertain. V was clipped by 3 bases and J by 6 bases, with 9 bases between them. The germline CDR1 and CDR2 sequences are SEHNR and FQNEAQ (reference sequence). This CDR3 region has 12 residues. The CDR3 nucleotides are TGTGCCAGCAGCTTGGTCCCGGGCGAGCAGTACTTC. Its translation is CASSLVPGEQYF.

CDR3 sequence reads: CASRPTGNTEAFF. The CDR3 region has the DNA TGTGCCAGCAGACCCACAGGGAACACTGAAGCTTTCTTT. This chain uses TRBV28 with TRBJ1-1; D possibly corresponds to TRBD1 (5 bases). This CDR3 is built from 13 residues. CDR1 and CDR2 from the germline V gene are MDHEN and SYDVKM. V was trimmed by 6 bases and J by 1 base, leaving 9 bases between them. Combining the CDR3 with reference TRBV28 and TRBJ1-1 gives the whole variable domain DVKVTQSSRYLVKRTGEKVFLECVQDMDHENMFWYRQDPGLGLRLIYFSYDVKMKEKGDIPEGYSVSREKKERFSLILESASTNQTSMYLCASRPTGNTEAFFGQGTRLTVV.

This clone was picked up a small number of times. The V call is TRBV28, the J call TRBJ1-3; D uncertain. CDR1 and CDR2 from the germline V gene are MDHEN and SYDVKM. Trimming pared 4 bases from V and 0 bases from J, leaving 13 bases between. The CDR3 spans 16 residues. The CDR3 protein is CASSYLTGSSGNTIYF. The CDR3 nucleotides read TGTGCCAGCAGTTACCTCACGGGAAGCTCTGGAAACACCATATATTTT.

J is TRBJ2-5 and V is TRBV6-5; D is uncertain. The J call is in doubt because the DNA end fits TRBJ2-7 better. This CDR3 has 14 residues. Germline CDR1 MNHEY, CDR2 SVGAGI. CDR3 sequence reads: CASRPGGKSYEQYF. Here the CDR3 DNA reads TGTGCCAGCCGGCCCGGCGGAAAATCCTACGAGCAGTACTTC.

The V and J genes are TRBV10-1 and TRBJ1-3, with a tentative D call TRBD1 (6 bases). Germline values: CDR1 WNHNN, CDR2 SYGVQD (reference sequence). Trimming took off 0 bases at V and 0 bases at J, with 12 bases between the two ends. This CDR3 has 17 amino acids. As DNA, the CDR3 is TGCGCCAGCAGTGAGTCGAAGCCGGACAGCTCTGGAAACACCATATATTTT. This encodes CASSESKPDSSGNTIYF.

This CDR3 is CASRETGKNIQYF. Here the CDR3 DNA reads TGTGCCAGCAGAGAGACAGGGAAGAACATTCAGTACTTC. V usage is TRBV25-1 and J usage is TRBJ2-4; 7 positions match TRBD1. CDR3 length: 13 residues. CDR1 and CDR2 from the germline V gene are MGHDK and SYGVNS. V lost 6 bases and J lost 7; bases outside the gene matches: 6.

V and J are TRBV14 and TRBJ2-7; TRBD2 matches 13 bases. Germline loops: CDR1 SGHDN, CDR2 FVKESK. The CDR3 contains 16 residues. V was pared by 4 bases and J by 8 bases, with 11 bases of the junction left unmatched. As DNA, the CDR3 is TGTGCCAGCAGCCCACCCGGGACTAGCGGGGACGCGAAGCAGTACTTC. Protein sequence: CASSPPGTSGDAKQYF.

The chain combines TRBV2 with TRBJ2-7; tentative D call: TRBD1 (5 bases). Per the germline V gene, CDR1 is SNHLY and CDR2 is FYNNEI. The V gene lost 7 bases and the J gene lost 4 bases, with 14 bases spanning the gap. The CDR3 runs 13 residues. The CDR3 nucleotides are TGTGCCAGCAATCAGAGACAGAGTTACGAGCAGTACTTC. It codes for CASNQRQSYEQYF.

The chain links TRBV11-3 to TRBJ1-2; maybe TRBD1 (5 bases). The germline V and J ends were trimmed by 2 bases and 4 bases, with 8 bases remaining between them. CDR3 length: 13 residues. Germline V lookup: CDR1 SGHNT, CDR2 YENEEA. CDR3 amino acids: CASSLTGSYGYTF. CDR3 bases: TGTGCCAGCAGCTTAACAGGTAGCTATGGCTACACCTTC. Variable domain in full (rest from reference TRBV11-3 and TRBJ1-2): EAGVVQSPRYKIIEKKQPVAFWCNPISGHNTLYWYLQNLGQGPELLIRYENEEAVDDSQLPKDRFSAERLKGVDSTLKIQPAELGDSAVYLCASSLTGSYGYTFGSGTRLTVV.

This clone was counted a few times. The gene calls are TRBV27 and TRBJ2-7; 7 bases align to TRBD2. The CDR3 has 12 amino acids. Germline V lookup: CDR1 MNHEY, CDR2 SMNVEV (reference sequence). The trim removed 8 bases at V and 1 base at J, leaving 2 bases unmatched. The CDR3 DNA reads as TGTGCCAGCTCGGGGGGTTCCTACGAGCAGTACTTC. Translation gives CASSGGSYEQYF.

The chain carries TRBV5-6 and TRBJ2-2; D remains ambiguous. Per the germline V gene, CDR1 is SGHDT and CDR2 is YYEEEE. Trimming pared 3 bases from V and 4 bases from J, leaving 16 bases between. There are 16 residues in the CDR3. The CDR3 DNA follows: TGTGCCAGCAGCTACGAGGCACTTATCTTCACCGGGGAGCTGTTTTTT. Protein: CASSYEALIFTGELFF.

The V call is TRBV25-1, the J call TRBJ1-6; 7 bases line up with TRBD1. The V gene end was trimmed by 4 bases and the J gene end by 7 bases; junction bases not matched to a gene: 13. There are 17 residues in the CDR3. Germline V gene sequence: CDR1 MGHDK, CDR2 SYGVNS. The CDR3 region has the DNA TGTGCCAGCAGTGCTTCTACGCCGGGACAGAAGAATTCACCCCTCCACTTT. This translates into CASSASTPGQKNSPLHF.

The chain couples TRBV5-1 to TRBJ2-4; the D gene is possibly TRBD2 (5 bases). This CDR3 spans 12 amino acids. CDR1 is SGHRS, CDR2 YFSETQ, per germline. The V gene lost 0 bases and the J gene lost 13 bases, with 11 bases spanning the gap. The DNA for the CDR3 is TGCGCCAGCAGCTTGGCCGAGGGTATCCAGTACTTC. It encodes CASSLAEGIQYF.

CDR3 in DNA: TGTGCCAGCAGTGAATGGCCTTCACCCCTCCACTTT. Amino acids: CASSEWPSPLHF. The chain recombines TRBV6-1 with TRBJ1-6; no firm D call. Trimming removed 2 bases at V and 9 bases at J, with 5 bases between. Germline CDR1 reads MNHNS; CDR2 reads SASEGT. The CDR3 sequence is 12 residues long.

The chain uses TRBV11-2 and TRBJ2-1; D is unclear. Germline CDR1 is SGHAT and CDR2 is FQNNGV. The CDR3 length is 13 residues. Trimming shortened V by 2 bases and J by 6 bases, and 8 bases separated the two germline ends. CDR3 DNA: TGTGCCAGCAGCTTACGCTACTTCAATGAGCAGTTCTTC. Protein sequence: CASSLRYFNEQFF.